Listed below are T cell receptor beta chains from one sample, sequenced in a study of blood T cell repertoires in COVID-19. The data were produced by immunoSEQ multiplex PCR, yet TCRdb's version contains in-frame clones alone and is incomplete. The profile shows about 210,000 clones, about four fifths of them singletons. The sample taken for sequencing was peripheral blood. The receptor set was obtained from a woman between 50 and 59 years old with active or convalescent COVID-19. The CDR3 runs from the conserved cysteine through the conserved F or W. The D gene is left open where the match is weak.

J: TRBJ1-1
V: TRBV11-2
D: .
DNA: TGTGCCAGCAGCTTACAGGGGTTGGCCGACACTGAAGCTTTCTTT
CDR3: CASSLQGLADTEAFF

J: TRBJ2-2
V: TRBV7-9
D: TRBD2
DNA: TGTGCCAGCAGCCTGGGACTAGCGAACACCGGGGAGCTGTTTTTT
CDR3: CASSLGLANTGELFF

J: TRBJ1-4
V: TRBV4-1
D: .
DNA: TGCGCCAGCAGCACCAGCCTCGCGGGGTACGAAAAACTGTTTTTT
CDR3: CASSTSLAGYEKLFF

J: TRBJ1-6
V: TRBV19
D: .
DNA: TGTGCCAGTACCGAGCTAGGATCACCCCTCCACTTT
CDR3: CASTELGSPLHF

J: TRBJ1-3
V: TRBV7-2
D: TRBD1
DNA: TGTGCCAGCAGCCTACGGACAGGAGGGACTGGAAACACCATATATTTT
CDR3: CASSLRTGGTGNTIYF

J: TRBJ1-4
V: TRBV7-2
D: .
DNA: TGTGCCAGCAGCTCCCTTAGGGGGGAAAAACTGTTTTTT
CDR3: CASSSLRGEKLFF

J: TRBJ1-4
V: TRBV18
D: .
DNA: TGTGCCAGCTCAGACAGGTCCATTAATGAAAAACTGTTTTTT
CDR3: CASSDRSINEKLFF

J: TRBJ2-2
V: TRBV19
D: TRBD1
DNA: TGTGCCAGTAGTATTGAGTCGGGGACAGCGCGGGCCGGGGAGCTGTTTTTT
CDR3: CASSIESGTARAGELFF

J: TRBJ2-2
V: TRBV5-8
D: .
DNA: TGTGCCAGCAGCCACCCGGGTTGGTCCGGGGAGCTGTTTTTT
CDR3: CASSHPGWSGELFF

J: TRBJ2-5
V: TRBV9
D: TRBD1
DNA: TGTGCCAGCAATTTCAGGGGGCCCCAAGAGACCCAGTACTTC
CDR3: CASNFRGPQETQYF